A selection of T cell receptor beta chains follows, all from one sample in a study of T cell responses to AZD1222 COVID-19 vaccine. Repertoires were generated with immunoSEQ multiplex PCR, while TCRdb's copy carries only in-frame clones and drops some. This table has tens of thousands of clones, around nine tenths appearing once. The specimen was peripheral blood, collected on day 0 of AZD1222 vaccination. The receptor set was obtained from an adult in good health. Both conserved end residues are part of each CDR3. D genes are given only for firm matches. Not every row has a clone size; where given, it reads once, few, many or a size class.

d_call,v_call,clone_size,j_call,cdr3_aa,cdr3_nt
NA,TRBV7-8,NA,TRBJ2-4,CASSSLVKNIQYF,TGTGCCAGCAGCTCACTTGTCAAAAACATTCAGTACTTC
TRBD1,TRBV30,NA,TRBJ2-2,CAWVLGTVDTGELFF,TGTGCCTGGGTCCTCGGGACAGTGGACACCGGGGAGCTGTTTTTT
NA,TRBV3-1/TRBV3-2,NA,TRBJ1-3,CASSQDGRLYSGNTIYF,TGTGCCAGCAGCCAAGATGGGCGGTTGTACTCTGGAAACACCATATATTTT
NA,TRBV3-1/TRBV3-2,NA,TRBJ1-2,CASSQGGRGYTF,TGTGCCAGCAGCCAAGGGGGCCGGGGCTACACCTTC
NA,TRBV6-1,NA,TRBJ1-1,CASSEGAGGSEAFF,TGTGCCAGCAGTGAAGGTGCGGGGGGGAGTGAAGCTTTCTTT
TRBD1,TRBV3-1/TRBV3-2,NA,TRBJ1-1,CASSQGRGRDTEAFF,TGTGCCAGCAGCCAAGGCAGGGGGCGCGACACTGAAGCTTTCTTT
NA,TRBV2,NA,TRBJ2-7,CASRGDMDEQYF,TGTGCCAGCAGGGGGGACATGGACGAGCAGTACTTC
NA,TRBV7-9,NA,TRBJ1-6,CASSFGGGGSPLHF,TGTGCCAGCAGCTTCGGTGGGGGAGGATCACCCCTCCACTTT
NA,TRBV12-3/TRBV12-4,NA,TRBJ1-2,CASSLKEVRGYTF,TGTGCCAGCAGTTTAAAAGAGGTCCGGGGCTACACCTTC
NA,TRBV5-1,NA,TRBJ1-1,CASSSPSTGLNTEAFF,TGCGCCAGCAGTTCGCCGTCTACAGGGTTGAACACTGAAGCTTTCTTT
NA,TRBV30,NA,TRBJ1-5,CAWSVIRGGNQPQHF,TGTGCCTGGAGTGTAATAAGGGGAGGGAATCAGCCCCAGCATTTT
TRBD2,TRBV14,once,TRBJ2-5,CASSLGLAGETQYF,TGTGCCAGCAGCCTAGGACTAGCTGGAGAGACCCAGTACTTC
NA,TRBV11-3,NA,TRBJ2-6,CASSLAPPTGANVLTF,TGTGCCAGCAGCTTAGCCCCTCCAACTGGGGCCAACGTCCTGACTTTC
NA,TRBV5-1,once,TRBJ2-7,CASSLVAESYEQYF,TGCGCCAGCAGCTTGGTGGCGGAGTCCTACGAGCAGTACTTC
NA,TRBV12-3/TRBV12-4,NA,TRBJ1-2,CASSFGRGGYTF,TGTGCCAGCAGTTTTGGCAGGGGAGGCTACACCTTC
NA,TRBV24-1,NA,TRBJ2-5,CATSDFRTQYF,TGTGCCACCAGTGATTTCCGAACCCAGTACTTC
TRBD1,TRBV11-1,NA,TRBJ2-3,CASSGPAGTGLDTQYF,TGTGCCAGCAGCGGCCCCGCCGGGACAGGGCTGGATACGCAGTATTTT
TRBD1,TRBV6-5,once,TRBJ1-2,CASRFSTGANYGYTF,TGTGCCAGCAGATTTTCTACAGGGGCCAACTATGGCTACACCTTC
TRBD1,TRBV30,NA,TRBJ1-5,CAWSGGTGGTQHF,TGTGCCTGGAGTGGCGGGACAGGGGGGACCCAGCATTTT
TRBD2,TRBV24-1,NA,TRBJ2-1,CATSDSGLAGPHNEQFF,TGTGCCACCAGTGATTCCGGACTAGCGGGACCCCACAATGAGCAGTTCTTC
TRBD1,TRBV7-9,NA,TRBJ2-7,CASSLEGTGSYEQYF,TGTGCCAGCAGCTTAGAAGGGACAGGGTCCTACGAGCAGTACTTC
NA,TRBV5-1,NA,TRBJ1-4,CASSLEGVGEKLFF,TGCGCCAGCAGCTTGGAAGGGGTTGGCGAAAAACTGTTTTTT
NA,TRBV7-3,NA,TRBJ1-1,CASSPFGGDGAFF,TGTGCCAGCAGCCCTTTCGGGGGCGATGGAGCTTTCTTT
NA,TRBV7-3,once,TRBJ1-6,CAGQPSDGLNSPLHF,TGTGCCGGCCAGCCAAGTGACGGCCTTAATTCACCCCTCCACTTT
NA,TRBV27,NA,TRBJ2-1,CASSFADRISYNEQFF,TGTGCCAGCAGTTTTGCGGACAGAATTTCCTACAATGAGCAGTTCTTC
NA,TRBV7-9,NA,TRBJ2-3,CASSLAGPLADTQYF,TGTGCCAGCAGCTTAGCGGGACCATTGGCAGATACGCAGTATTTT
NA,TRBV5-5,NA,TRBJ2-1,CASSRDVEDNEQFF,TGTGCCAGCAGCCGGGACGTGGAAGACAATGAGCAGTTCTTC
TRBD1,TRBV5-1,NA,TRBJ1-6,CASRSRDRDNSPLHF,TGCGCCAGCAGATCCCGGGACAGAGACAATTCACCCCTCCACTTT
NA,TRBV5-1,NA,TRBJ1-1,CASSPSGTGAFF,TGCGCCAGCAGCCCCAGTGGGACGGGGGCTTTCTTT
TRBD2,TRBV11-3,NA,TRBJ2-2,CASGDSGRLGELFF,TGTGCCAGCGGAGACAGCGGGAGGCTTGGGGAGCTGTTTTTT
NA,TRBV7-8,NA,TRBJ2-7,CASSSRTASYEQYF,TGTGCCAGCAGCTCCAGGACAGCCTCCTACGAGCAGTACTTC
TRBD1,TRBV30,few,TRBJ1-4,CAWSEGTGATNEKLFF,TGTGCCTGGAGTGAGGGGACAGGGGCAACTAATGAAAAACTGTTTTTT
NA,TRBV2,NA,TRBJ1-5,CASSEQGNQPQHF,TGTGCCAGCAGTGAGCAGGGGAATCAGCCCCAGCATTTT
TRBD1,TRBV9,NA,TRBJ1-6,CASSATTGKGTPLHF,TGTGCCAGCAGCGCTACGACAGGGAAGGGAACACCCCTCCACTTT
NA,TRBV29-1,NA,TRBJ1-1,CSVQTAMNTEAFF,TGCAGCGTCCAGACAGCAATGAACACTGAAGCTTTCTTT
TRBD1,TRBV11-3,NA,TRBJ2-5,CASSTRDSQETQYF,TGTGCCAGCAGCACCAGGGACAGCCAAGAGACCCAGTACTTC
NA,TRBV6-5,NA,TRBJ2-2,CASARDQTTGELFF,TGTGCCAGCGCCCGGGACCAGACCACCGGGGAGCTGTTTTTT
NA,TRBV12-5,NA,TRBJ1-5,CASVLGAQPQHF,TGTGCTAGTGTGTTGGGGGCTCAGCCCCAGCATTTT
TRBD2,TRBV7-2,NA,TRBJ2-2,CASSLHTGLAPNTGELFF,TGTGCCAGCAGCTTACATACCGGACTAGCGCCGAACACCGGGGAGCTGTTTTTT
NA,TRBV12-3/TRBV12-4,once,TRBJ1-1,CASSYRDTEAFF,TGTGCCAGCAGCTATCGGGATACTGAAGCTTTCTTT
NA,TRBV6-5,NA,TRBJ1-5,CASRQGGQPQHF,TGTGCCAGCAGACAGGGCGGTCAGCCCCAGCATTTT
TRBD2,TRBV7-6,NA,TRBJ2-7,CASSPLTSGGSYEQYF,TGTGCCAGCAGCCCACTGACTAGCGGGGGTTCATACGAGCAGTACTTC
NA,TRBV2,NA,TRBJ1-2,CASSERHNYGYTF,TGTGCCAGCAGTGAAAGACACAACTATGGCTACACCTTC
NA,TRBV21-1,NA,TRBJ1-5,CASSHCGRDSNQPQHF,TGTGCCAGCAGCCACTGCGGACGGGATAGCAATCAGCCCCAGCATTTT
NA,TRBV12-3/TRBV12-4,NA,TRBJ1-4,CASLRGSNEKLFF,TGTGCCAGCCTTCGGGGGTCCAATGAAAAACTGTTTTTT
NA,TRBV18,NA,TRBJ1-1,CASSPILSTEAFF,TGTGCCAGCTCACCAATATTGAGCACTGAAGCTTTCTTT
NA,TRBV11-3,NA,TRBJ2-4,CASSIGEGGIQYF,TGTGCCAGCAGCATCGGAGAGGGGGGCATTCAGTACTTC
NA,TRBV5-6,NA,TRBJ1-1,CASREGPSMNTEAFF,TGTGCCAGCCGCGAAGGGCCTTCCATGAACACTGAAGCTTTCTTT
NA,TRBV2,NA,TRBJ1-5,CASSDSRPSNQPQHF,TGTGCCAGCAGTGATTCTCGTCCTAGCAATCAGCCCCAGCATTTT
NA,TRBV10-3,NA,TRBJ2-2,CAISEGLAMNTGELFF,TGTGCCATCAGTGAAGGGCTAGCGATGAACACCGGGGAGCTGTTTTTT
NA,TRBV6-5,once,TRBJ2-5,CASTPPGAVETQYF,TGTGCCAGCACCCCCCCGGGGGCAGTAGAGACCCAGTACTTC